This entry describes one TCR beta chain. The antigen is not known. This sample was taken from a study of shared clonotypes between healthy human individuals. Study-wide context: For every donor, three CD4 naive, three CD4 memory, two CD8 naive and one CD8 memory plates were used. Study-wide results and caveats: Non-shared clonotypes showed lower generation probabilities than clonotypes common to all four donors.

A deep-level run was used for the assay. Only in-frame clones appear in the TCRdb table, and some are missing; sequencing was by immunoSEQ multiplex PCR. This table holds some 240,000 clones, 50% to 80% found once. The sample was memory CD4+ T cells sorted from blood. The subset denotes: CD45RA-negative fraction. The clonotype comes from a man younger than 40 in good health.

The CDR3 coding sequence is TGCGCCAGCAGTGAGTCCGCGACTAGCGGTAACTTAGATACGCAGTATTTT. Translation gives CASSESATSGNLDTQYF. The chain is built from TRBV10-1 and TRBJ2-3, with 9 bases matching TRBD2. Trimming at V came to 0 bases and at J to 5 bases, leaving 9 bases not matched to a gene. The CDR3 is 17 amino acids. Germline V gene sequence: CDR1 WNHNN, CDR2 SYGVQD (reference sequence).